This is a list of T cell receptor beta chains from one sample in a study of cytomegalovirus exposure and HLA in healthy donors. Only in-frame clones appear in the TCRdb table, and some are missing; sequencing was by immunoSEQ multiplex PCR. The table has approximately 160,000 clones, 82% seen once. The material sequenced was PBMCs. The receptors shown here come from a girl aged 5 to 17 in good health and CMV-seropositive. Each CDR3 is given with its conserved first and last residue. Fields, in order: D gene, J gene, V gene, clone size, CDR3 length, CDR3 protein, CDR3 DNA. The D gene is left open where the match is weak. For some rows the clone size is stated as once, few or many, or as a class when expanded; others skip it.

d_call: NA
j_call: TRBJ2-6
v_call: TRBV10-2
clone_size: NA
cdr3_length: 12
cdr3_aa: CATNSGANVLTF
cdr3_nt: TGCGCCACTAACTCTGGGGCCAACGTCCTGACTTTC

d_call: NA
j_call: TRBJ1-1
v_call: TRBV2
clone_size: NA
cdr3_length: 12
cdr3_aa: CASTPPDTEAFF
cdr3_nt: TGTGCCAGCACCCCTCCCGACACTGAAGCTTTCTTT

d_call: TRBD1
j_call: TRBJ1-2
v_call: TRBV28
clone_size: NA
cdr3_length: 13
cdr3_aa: CASGVPGQGVRFF
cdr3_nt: TGTGCCAGCGGGGTTCCGGGACAGGGGGTTCGTTTCTTC

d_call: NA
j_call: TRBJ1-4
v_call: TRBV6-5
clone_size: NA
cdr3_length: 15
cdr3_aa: CASSYSGQGNEKLFF
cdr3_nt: TGTGCCAGCAGTTACTCAGGTCAGGGGAATGAAAAACTGTTTTTT

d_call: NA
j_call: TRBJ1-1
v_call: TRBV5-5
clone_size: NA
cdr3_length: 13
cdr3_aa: CASSWGTNTEAFF
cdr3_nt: TGTGCCAGCAGCTGGGGGACTAACACTGAAGCTTTCTTT

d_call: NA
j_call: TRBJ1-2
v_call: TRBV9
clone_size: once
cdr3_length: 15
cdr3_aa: CASSVDNQAYYGYTF
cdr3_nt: TGTGCCAGCAGCGTAGACAACCAGGCCTACTATGGCTACACCTTC

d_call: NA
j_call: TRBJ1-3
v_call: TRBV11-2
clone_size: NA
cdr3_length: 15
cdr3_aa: CASSFTDGSGNTIYF
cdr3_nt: TGTGCCAGCAGCTTCACTGACGGCTCAGGGAACACCATATATTTT

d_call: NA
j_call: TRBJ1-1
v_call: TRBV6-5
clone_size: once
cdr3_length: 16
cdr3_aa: CASSYSLGARDTEAFF
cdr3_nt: TGTGCCAGCAGTTACTCGTTAGGGGCTAGAGACACTGAAGCTTTCTTT

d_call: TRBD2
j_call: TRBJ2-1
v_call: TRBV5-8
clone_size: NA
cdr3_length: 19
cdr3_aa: CASSLELTSGVLSYNEQFF
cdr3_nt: TGTGCCAGCAGCTTGGAGCTGACTAGCGGGGTACTCTCCTACAATGAGCAGTTCTTC

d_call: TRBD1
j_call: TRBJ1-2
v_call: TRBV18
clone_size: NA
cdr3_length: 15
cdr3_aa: CASTEWGDRDYGYTF
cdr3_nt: TGTGCCAGCACCGAGTGGGGGGACAGGGACTATGGCTACACCTTC

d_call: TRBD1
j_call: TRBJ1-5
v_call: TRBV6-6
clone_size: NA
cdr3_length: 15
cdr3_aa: CASSRDRDSNQPQHF
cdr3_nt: TGTGCCAGCAGCCGGGACAGGGATAGCAATCAGCCCCAGCATTTT

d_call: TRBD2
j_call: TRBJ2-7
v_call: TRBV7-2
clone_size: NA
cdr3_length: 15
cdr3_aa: CASSISGTNTYEQYF
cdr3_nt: TGTGCCAGCAGCATTAGCGGGACGAATACCTACGAGCAGTACTTC

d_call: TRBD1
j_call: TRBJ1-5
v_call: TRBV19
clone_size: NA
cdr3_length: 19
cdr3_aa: CASSYRGTSFVRGNQPQHF
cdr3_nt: TGTGCCAGTAGTTACAGGGGAACGAGTTTCGTGCGTGGCAATCAGCCCCAGCATTTT

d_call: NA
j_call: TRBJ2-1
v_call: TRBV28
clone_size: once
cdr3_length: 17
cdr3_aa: CASSFFGEGRSYNEQFF
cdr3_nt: TGTGCCAGCAGTTTTTTCGGAGAGGGCAGGAGCTACAATGAGCAGTTCTTC

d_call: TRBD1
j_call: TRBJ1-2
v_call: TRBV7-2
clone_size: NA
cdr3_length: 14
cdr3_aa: CASSLGDRSYGYTF
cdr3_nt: TGTGCCAGCAGCTTAGGGGACAGGTCATATGGCTACACCTTC

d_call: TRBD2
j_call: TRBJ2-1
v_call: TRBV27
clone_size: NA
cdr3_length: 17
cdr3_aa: CASRFSSGSGGYNEQFF
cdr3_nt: TGTGCCAGCAGATTCTCTAGCGGGAGCGGGGGATACAATGAGCAGTTCTTC

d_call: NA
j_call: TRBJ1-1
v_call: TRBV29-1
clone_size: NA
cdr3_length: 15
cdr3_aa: CSVEWTPVLDTEAFF
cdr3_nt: TGCAGCGTTGAATGGACACCCGTTTTGGACACTGAAGCTTTCTTT

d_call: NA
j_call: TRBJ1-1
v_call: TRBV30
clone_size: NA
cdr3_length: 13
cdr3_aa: CAWGWTENTEAFF
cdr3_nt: TGTGCCTGGGGGTGGACAGAGAACACTGAAGCTTTCTTT

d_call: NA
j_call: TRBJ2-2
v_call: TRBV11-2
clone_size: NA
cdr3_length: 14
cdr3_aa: CASSLERGIGELFF
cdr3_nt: TGTGCCAGCAGCTTAGAACGAGGGATCGGGGAGCTGTTTTTT

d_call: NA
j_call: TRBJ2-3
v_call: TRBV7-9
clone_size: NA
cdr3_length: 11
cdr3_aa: CSSKGADTQYF
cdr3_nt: TGTTCCAGCAAAGGGGCAGATACGCAGTATTTT

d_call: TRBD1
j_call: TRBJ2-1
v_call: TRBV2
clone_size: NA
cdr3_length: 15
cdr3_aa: CASSEDRVAYNEQFF
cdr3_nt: TGTGCCAGCAGTGAGGACAGGGTTGCCTACAATGAGCAGTTCTTC

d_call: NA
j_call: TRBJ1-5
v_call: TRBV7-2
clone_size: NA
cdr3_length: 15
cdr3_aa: CASSPGRQSNQPQHF
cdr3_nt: TGTGCCAGCAGCCCTGGTCGACAGAGCAATCAGCCCCAGCATTTT

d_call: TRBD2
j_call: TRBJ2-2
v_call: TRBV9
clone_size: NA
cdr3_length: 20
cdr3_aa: CASSVWEGPAGRSGTGELFF
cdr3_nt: TGTGCCAGCAGCGTTTGGGAGGGTCCAGCGGGAAGGTCGGGCACCGGGGAGCTGTTTTTT

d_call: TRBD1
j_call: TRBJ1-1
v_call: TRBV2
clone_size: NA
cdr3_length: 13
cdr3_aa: CASSGQGGTEAFF
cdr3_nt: TGTGCCAGCAGTGGACAGGGGGGCACTGAAGCTTTCTTT

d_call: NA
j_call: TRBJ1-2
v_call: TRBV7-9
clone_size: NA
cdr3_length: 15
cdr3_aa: CASSFSVAGNYGYTF
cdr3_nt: TGTGCCAGCAGCTTTTCTGTGGCAGGGAACTATGGCTACACCTTC

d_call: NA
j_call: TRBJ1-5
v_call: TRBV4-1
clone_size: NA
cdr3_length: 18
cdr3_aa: CASSQEPGRGFSNQPQHF
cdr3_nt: TGCGCCAGCAGCCAAGAGCCGGGGCGGGGGTTTAGCAATCAGCCCCAGCATTTT

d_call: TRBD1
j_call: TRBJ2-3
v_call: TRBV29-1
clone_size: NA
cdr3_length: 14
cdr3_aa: CSVEWDRAYDTQYF
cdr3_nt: TGCAGCGTTGAGTGGGACAGGGCCTATGATACGCAGTATTTT

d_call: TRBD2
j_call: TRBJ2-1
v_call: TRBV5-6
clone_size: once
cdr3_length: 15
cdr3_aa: CASSGGLANYNEQFF
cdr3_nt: TGTGCCAGCAGCGGGGGACTAGCAAACTACAATGAGCAGTTCTTC

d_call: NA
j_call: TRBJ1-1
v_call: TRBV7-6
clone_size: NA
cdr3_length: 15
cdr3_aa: CASSMNRAGGTEAFF
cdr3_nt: TGTGCCAGCAGCATGAACCGCGCAGGTGGCACTGAAGCTTTCTTT

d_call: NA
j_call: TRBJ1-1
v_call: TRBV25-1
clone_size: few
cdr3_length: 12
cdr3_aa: CASSEAGTEAFF
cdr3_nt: TGTGCCAGCAGTGAGGCAGGTACTGAAGCTTTCTTT

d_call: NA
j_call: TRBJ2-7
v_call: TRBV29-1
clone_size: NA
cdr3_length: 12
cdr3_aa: CSVEVTVSEQYF
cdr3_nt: TGCAGCGTTGAAGTCACAGTAAGCGAGCAGTACTTC

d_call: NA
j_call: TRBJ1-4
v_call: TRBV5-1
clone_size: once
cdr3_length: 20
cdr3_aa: CASSFDPLGAGQATNEKLFF
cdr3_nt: TGCGCCAGCAGCTTTGACCCCCTTGGGGCAGGGCAGGCAACTAATGAAAAACTGTTTTTT

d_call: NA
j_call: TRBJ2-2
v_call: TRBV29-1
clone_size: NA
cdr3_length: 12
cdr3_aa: CSLRGDTGELFF
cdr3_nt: TGCAGCCTGCGCGGAGACACCGGGGAGCTGTTTTTT

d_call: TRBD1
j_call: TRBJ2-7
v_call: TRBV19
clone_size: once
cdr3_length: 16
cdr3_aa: CASSPLTGASYAGQYF
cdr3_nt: TGTGCCAGTAGTCCTTTGACAGGGGCGTCCTATGCTGGGCAGTACTTC

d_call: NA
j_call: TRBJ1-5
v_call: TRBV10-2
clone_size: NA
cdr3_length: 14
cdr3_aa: CASRLQGLGQPQHF
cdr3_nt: TGCGCCAGCAGGCTCCAGGGTCTTGGTCAGCCCCAGCATTTT

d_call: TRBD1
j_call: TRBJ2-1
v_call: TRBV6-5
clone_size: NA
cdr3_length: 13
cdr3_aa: CASRTGSGNEQFF
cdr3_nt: TGTGCCAGCAGGACAGGGTCAGGCAATGAGCAGTTCTTC

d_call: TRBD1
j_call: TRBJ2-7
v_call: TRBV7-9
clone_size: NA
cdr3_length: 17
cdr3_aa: CASSPNIQGSGAYEQYF
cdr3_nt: TGTGCCAGCAGCCCGAATATACAGGGGAGTGGGGCCTACGAGCAGTACTTC

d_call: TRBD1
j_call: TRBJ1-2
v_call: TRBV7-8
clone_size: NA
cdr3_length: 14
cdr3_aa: CASSTTGGLYGYTF
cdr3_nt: TGTGCCAGCAGCACGACAGGGGGGCTTTATGGCTACACCTTC

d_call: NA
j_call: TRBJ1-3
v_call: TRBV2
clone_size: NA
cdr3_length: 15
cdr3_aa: CASSVEGRAGNTIYF
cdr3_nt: TGTGCCAGCAGTGTGGAGGGAAGAGCTGGAAACACCATATATTTT

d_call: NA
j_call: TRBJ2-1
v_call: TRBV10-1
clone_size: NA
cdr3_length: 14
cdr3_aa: CASSEWLELNEQFF
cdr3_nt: TGCGCCAGCAGTGAGTGGTTAGAGTTGAATGAGCAGTTCTTC

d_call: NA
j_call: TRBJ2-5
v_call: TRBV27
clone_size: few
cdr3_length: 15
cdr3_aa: CASSFRGTTQETQYF
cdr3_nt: TGTGCCAGCAGTTTTAGAGGGACAACCCAAGAGACCCAGTACTTC

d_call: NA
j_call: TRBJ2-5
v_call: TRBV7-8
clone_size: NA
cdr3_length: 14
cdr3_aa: CASSPRIRLETQYF
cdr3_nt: TGTGCCAGCAGCCCTCGGATCCGACTGGAGACCCAGTACTTC

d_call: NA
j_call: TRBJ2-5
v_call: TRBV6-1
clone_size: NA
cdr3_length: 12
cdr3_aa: CASSGAGETQYF
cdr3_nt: TGTGCCAGCAGTGGGGCTGGAGAGACCCAGTACTTC

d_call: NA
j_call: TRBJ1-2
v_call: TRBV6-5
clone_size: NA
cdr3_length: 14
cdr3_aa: CASSYSGAADGYTF
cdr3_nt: TGTGCCAGCAGTTACAGCGGGGCTGCGGATGGCTACACCTTC

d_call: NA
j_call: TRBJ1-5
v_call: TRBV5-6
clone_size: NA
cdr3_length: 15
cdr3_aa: CASSLLGARNQPQHF
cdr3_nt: TGTGCCAGCAGCTTGCTAGGGGCCCGGAATCAGCCCCAGCATTTT

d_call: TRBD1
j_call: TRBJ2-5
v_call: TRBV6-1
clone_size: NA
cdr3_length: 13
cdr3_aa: CASSHLVGGPKYF
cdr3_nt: TGTGCCAGCAGCCACCTTGTAGGGGGCCCAAAGTACTTC

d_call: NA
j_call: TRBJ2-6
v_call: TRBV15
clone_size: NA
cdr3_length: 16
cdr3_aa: CATSRSMNSGANVLTF
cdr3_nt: TGTGCCACCAGCAGAAGCATGAACTCTGGGGCCAACGTCCTGACTTTC

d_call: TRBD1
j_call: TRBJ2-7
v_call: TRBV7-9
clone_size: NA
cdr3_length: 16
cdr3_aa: CASSVETRTGAYEQYF
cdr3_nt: TGTGCCAGCAGCGTAGAAACGAGGACAGGGGCCTACGAGCAGTACTTC